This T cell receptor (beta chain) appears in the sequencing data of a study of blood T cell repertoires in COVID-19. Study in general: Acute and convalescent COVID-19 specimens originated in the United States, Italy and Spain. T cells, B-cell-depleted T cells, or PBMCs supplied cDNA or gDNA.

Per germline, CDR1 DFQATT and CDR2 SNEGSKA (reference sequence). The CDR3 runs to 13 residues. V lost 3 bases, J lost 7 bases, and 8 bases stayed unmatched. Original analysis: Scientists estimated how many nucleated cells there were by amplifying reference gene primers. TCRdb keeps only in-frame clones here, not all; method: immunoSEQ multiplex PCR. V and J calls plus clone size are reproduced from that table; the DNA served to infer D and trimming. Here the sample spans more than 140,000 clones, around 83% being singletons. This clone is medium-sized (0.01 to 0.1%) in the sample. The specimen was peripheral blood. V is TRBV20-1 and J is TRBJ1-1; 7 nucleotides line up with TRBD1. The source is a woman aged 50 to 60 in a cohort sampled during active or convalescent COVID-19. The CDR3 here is CSASRDRDVEAFF. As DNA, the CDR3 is TGCAGTGCTAGTCGCGACAGGGACGTTGAAGCTTTCTTT.